The 27 T cell receptor beta chains below come from one sample, sequenced in a study of blood T cell repertoires in COVID-19. Profiling relied on immunoSEQ multiplex PCR, and the TCRdb table lists in-frame clones only, not all of them. The data show over 120,000 clones, about 85% seen once. The source material was peripheral blood. The receptors come from a woman aged 70 to 79 with COVID-19, enrolled during active disease.

The chain employs TRBV9 and TRBJ1-1; 10 bases agree with TRBD1. Germline V gene sequence: CDR1 SGDLS, CDR2 YYNGEE. The V and J ends lost 3 bases and 13 bases, in that order; junction bases with no gene match: 18. The CDR3 has 16 residues. Here the CDR3 DNA reads TGTGCCAGCAGCGAGTCGTCAGGGACAGGGGTAGGCTGGGTTTTCTTT. Translation gives CASSESSGTGVGWVFF.

Many counts were recorded for this clone. The rearrangement uses TRBV29-1 and TRBJ2-7, with TRBD1 matching over 9 bases. This CDR3 comprises 14 residues. The germline gives CDR1 SQVTM, CDR2 ANQGSEA. The ends lost 5 bases at V and 5 bases at J; junction bases unmatched: 10. In nucleotides, the CDR3 is TGCAGCGTTCAGAGGGGGACAGGGTTCGACGAGCAGTACTTC. Translating it yields CSVQRGTGFDEQYF.

The chain is built from TRBV7-2 and TRBJ2-2, with D possibly being TRBD1 (5 bases). V lost 5 bases and J lost 0, with 10 bases in between. The length of the CDR3 is 15 residues. Germline-derived CDR1 and CDR2 are SGHTA and FQGNSA. The CDR3 bases are TGTGCCAGCAGCGTACGACAGTCGAACACCGGGGAGCTGTTTTTT. This gives the protein CASSVRQSNTGELFF.

The CDR3 is CASSESLDRGNTIYF. The DNA for the CDR3 is TGTGCCAGCAGTGAATCTCTGGACAGGGGAAACACCATATATTTT. This chain links TRBV25-1 with TRBJ1-3; TRBD1 matches 7 bases. Germline CDR1 is MGHDK and CDR2 is SYGVNS. With V trimmed by 1 base and J by 4 bases, 4 bases remained unmatched. The CDR3 runs 15 residues.

The chain has TRBV4-2 and TRBJ2-7; a weak D match, TRBD2 (5 bases). The CDR3 loop spans 14 amino acids. Trimming stripped 0 bases from V and 3 bases from J, with 9 bases between. Looked up from germline, CDR1 is LGHNA and CDR2 is YNFKEQ. The CDR3: CASSQEMRDYEQYF. The CDR3 nucleotides read TGTGCCAGCAGCCAAGAAATGAGGGACTACGAGCAGTACTTC.

The V call is TRBV4-1, the J call TRBJ1-2; TRBD1 aligns across 8 bases. V lost 2 bases, J lost 4 bases, and 6 bases stayed unmatched. CDR3 length: 15 amino acids. From germline, CDR1 is MGHRA and CDR2 YSYEKL. DNA of the CDR3: TGCGCCAGCAGCCAACCAGGGGGCGCTGCCTATGGCTACACCTTC. This codes for CASSQPGGAAYGYTF.

This clone was detected a few times. The CDR3 loop reads CASSPTSGVLEQFF. DNA of the CDR3: TGTGCCAGCAGTCCGACTAGCGGGGTACTCGAGCAGTTCTTC. V gene TRBV11-2 combines with J gene TRBJ2-1; 11 nucleotides align to TRBD2. Germline V gives CDR1 SGHAT, CDR2 FQNNGV. With 6 bases clipped from V and 10 bases from J, the junction kept 8 bases outside the gene matches. The CDR3 is made up of 14 amino acids.

The V call is TRBV6-2 or TRBV6-3, the J call TRBJ1-5; no clear D gene. Trimming took 4 bases from V and 7 from J, leaving 8 bases between them. Per the germline V gene, CDR1 is MNHEY and CDR2 is SVGEGT. The CDR3 length is 12 residues. CDR3 in amino acids: CASSFSGQPQHF. The CDR3 bases are TGTGCCAGCAGTTTCTCGGGCCAGCCCCAGCATTTT.

The chain couples TRBV27 to TRBJ2-1, with 7 bases matching TRBD1. Trimming took 8 bases from V and 0 from J; bases not matched to a gene: 4. In germline, CDR1 is MNHEY, CDR2 SMNVEV (reference sequence). The CDR3 has 14 amino acids. CDR3 amino acids: CASSRQGSYNEQFF. The CDR3 DNA is TGTGCCAGCTCCAGACAGGGCTCCTACAATGAGCAGTTCTTC.

This clone was observed a handful of times. The genes are TRBV2 and TRBJ2-1; D might be TRBD2 (5 bases). Germline CDR1 SNHLY, CDR2 FYNNEI. This CDR3 region has 13 residues. V lost 1 base and J lost 9, with 10 bases in between. The CDR3 DNA reads TGTGCCAGCAGTGAAGTTGCGGGCGGTGAGCAGTTCTTC. Translated: CASSEVAGGEQFF.

The chain employs TRBV14 and TRBJ2-7, with a possible D match to TRBD2 (6 bases). V lost 3 bases, J lost 1 base, and 13 bases lay in between. The CDR3 length is 15 residues. Looked up from germline, CDR1 is SGHDN and CDR2 is FVKESK. In DNA form, the CDR3 reads TGTGCCAGCAGCCACTCCGGGACTCGGTCCTACGAGCAGTACTTC. This translates into CASSHSGTRSYEQYF.

The V and J genes are TRBV6-6 and TRBJ2-2; 7 nucleotides align to TRBD2. Germline values: CDR1 MNHNY, CDR2 SVGAGI (reference sequence). V trimming: 6 bases; J trimming: 0 bases; junction bases outside the gene matches: 1. CDR3 length: 14 amino acids. The CDR3 loop reads CASRGGANTGELFF. CDR3 DNA sequence: TGTGCCAGCAGGGGGGGGGCGAACACCGGGGAGCTGTTTTTT.

This clone was seen only once. The rearrangement joins TRBV5-1 to TRBJ1-1; D not resolved. Trimming pared 4 bases from V and 1 base from J, leaving 17 bases between. The CDR3 runs 16 residues. The germline gives CDR1 SGHRS, CDR2 YFSETQ. The CDR3 here is CASSRRAREGNTEAFF. The DNA for the CDR3 is TGCGCCAGCAGCCGCCGGGCTCGGGAGGGGAACACTGAAGCTTTCTTT.

The chain recombines TRBV30 with TRBJ1-2; D call uncertain. Trimming stripped 4 bases from V and 4 bases from J, with 13 bases between. In germline, CDR1 is GTSNPN, CDR2 SVGIG (reference sequence). There are 13 residues in the CDR3. CDR3 amino acids: CAWNPQAPYGYTF. CDR3 nucleotides: TGTGCCTGGAACCCCCAGGCTCCCTATGGCTACACCTTC.

This rearrangement joins TRBV11-3 to TRBJ1-2; D is possibly TRBD1 (6 bases). Trimming removed 2 bases from V and 8 bases from J, with 15 bases in between. Germline loops: CDR1 SGHNT, CDR2 YENEEA. This CDR3 contains 14 residues. CDR3 in DNA: TGTGCCAGCAGCTTAACAGGGAAGAGGATCGGCTACACCTTC. This gives the protein CASSLTGKRIGYTF.

The rearrangement uses TRBV7-3 and TRBJ1-2, with 7 bases identical to TRBD1. From germline, CDR1 is SGHTA and CDR2 FQGTGA. This CDR3 has 14 residues. V shed 4 bases, J shed 5 bases, and the junction held 7 bases outside the gene matches. The CDR3 bases are TGTGCCAGCAGCTCACCCGGGACAGAATATGGCTACACCTTC. It specifies CASSSPGTEYGYTF.

This clone was counted a single time. The rearrangement links TRBV7-2 to TRBJ2-7; possibly TRBD1 for D (6 bases). CDR1 is SGHTA and CDR2 is FQGNSA in the germline V gene. This CDR3 region has 14 residues. V lost 1 base, J lost 3 bases, and 10 bases lay in between. The CDR3 spells CASSLVVGGYEQYF. The CDR3 coding sequence is TGTGCCAGCAGCTTAGTGGTAGGGGGCTACGAGCAGTACTTC.

The CDR3 DNA is TGTGCCCTGCGGGGACAGGGGCGGTACGAGCAGTACTTC. Translating it yields CALRGQGRYEQYF. The V call is TRBV28, the J call TRBJ2-7; TRBD1 matches 10 bases. The CDR3 has 13 amino acids. Germline values: CDR1 MDHEN, CDR2 SYDVKM. V shed 11 bases, J shed 4 bases, and the junction held 8 bases outside the gene matches.

The count of this clone is one. This sequence joins TRBV7-8 and TRBJ2-4, with a possible D match to TRBD2 (6 bases). CDR1 and CDR2 from the germline V gene are SGHVS and FQNEAQ. V was trimmed by 2 bases and J by 9 bases, leaving 20 bases between them. This CDR3 is built from 16 residues. CDR3 nucleotide sequence: TGTGCCAGCAGCTTAAGTCATGCGGGGATGTTTGCCATTCAGTACTTC. Translation: CASSLSHAGMFAIQYF.

The chain is built from TRBV5-1 and TRBJ2-2, with 12 nucleotides matching TRBD2. CDR1 and CDR2 (germline): SGHRS, YFSETQ. V dropped 5 bases and J dropped 5; count of bases not matched to a gene: 7. This CDR3 comprises 16 residues. CDR3 bases: TGCGCCAGCAGACCTAGCGGGGGGGCAAATACCGGGGAGCTGTTTTTT. This gives the protein CASRPSGGANTGELFF.

Concerning this clone: At the DNA level, this CDR3 is encoded by other sequences in the same sample as well. The CDR3 coding sequence is TGTGCCAGCTCACCGACAGGGGACAATCAGCCCCAGCATTTT. It is translated as CASSPTGDNQPQHF. The V and J genes are TRBV18 and TRBJ1-5, with 8 bases that match TRBD1. The CDR3 consists of 14 residues. Looked up from germline, CDR1 is KGHSH and CDR2 is LQKENI. Unmatched junction bases numbered 1, after V lost 3 bases and J lost 3 bases.

There are many counts of this clone. This sequence joins TRBV7-9 and TRBJ2-1; 11 bases align to TRBD2. The ends lost 3 bases at V and 5 bases at J; junction bases unmatched: 6. Germline V gives CDR1 SEHNR, CDR2 FQNEAQ (reference sequence). The CDR3 extends over 16 amino acids. CDR3 nucleotide sequence: TGTGCCAGCAGCTTTTTGGGACTAGCGGAAAACAATGAGCAGTTCTTC. It translates to CASSFLGLAENNEQFF.

The chain is built from TRBV6-1 and TRBJ1-1; D may be TRBD1 (5 bases). This CDR3 contains 12 residues. Germline CDR1 MNHNS, CDR2 SASEGT. Deletions cut 2 bases from V and 10 bases from J, with 11 bases between. The CDR3 spells CASSENRKRAFF. CDR3 DNA: TGTGCCAGCAGTGAAAACAGGAAGAGAGCTTTCTTT.

V is TRBV3-1 (or the pseudogene TRBV3-2) and J is TRBJ2-1; D is undetermined. This CDR3 is built from 13 residues. Germline V gene data show CDR1 as LGHDT and CDR2 as YNNKEL (reference sequence). V lost 1 base and J lost 4, with 5 bases in between. This CDR3 reads CASSQVLYNEQFF. Here the CDR3 DNA reads TGTGCCAGCAGCCAAGTCCTGTACAATGAGCAGTTCTTC.

The rearrangement uses TRBV12-3 or TRBV12-4 and TRBJ1-5, with unresolved D. The CDR3 sequence is 13 residues long. The V end lost 6 bases, the J end lost 0 bases, and 6 bases lay between the germline ends. This CDR3 is CASSQYSNQPQHF. CDR3 bases: TGTGCCAGCAGCCAGTATAGCAATCAGCCCCAGCATTTT.

V and J are TRBV5-6 and TRBJ1-6; no firm D call. V was cut by 4 bases and J by 12 bases, with 14 bases left in between. Germline lookup yields CDR1 SGHDT and CDR2 YYEEEE. There are 13 residues in the CDR3. The CDR3 sequence is CASSRKLPGPLHF. The CDR3 DNA reads TGTGCCAGCAGCCGTAAACTCCCGGGACCCCTCCACTTT.

The rearrangement joins TRBV4-2 to TRBJ1-4; D is undetermined. The CDR3 runs to 18 residues. CDR1 and CDR2 from the germline V gene are LGHNA and YNFKEQ. The ends were cut back, 2 bases at V and 0 bases at J, with 16 bases in the middle. CDR3 coding DNA: TGTGCCAGCAGCCAAACGACATGGACTGCTGCAACTAATGAAAAACTGTTTTTT. Translation gives CASSQTTWTAATNEKLFF.